This is a list of T cell receptor beta chains from one sample in a study of blood T cell repertoires in COVID-19. Data came from immunoSEQ multiplex PCR; TCRdb stores just in-frame clones and leaves some out. Among around 290,000 clones listed, roughly nine tenths were seen once. The specimen was PBMCs or T cells enriched from blood (not recorded which). These receptors all stem from a woman in her thirties or forties who had recovered from COVID-19. Both conserved end residues are part of each CDR3. A D gene is named only where the DNA matches it firmly. For some rows the clone size is stated as once, few or many, or as a class when expanded; others skip it.

TRBV7-2	NA	TRBJ2-7	TRBD2	TGTGCCAGCAGCCACGAGGGCGGGAGAGGGGATTACGAGCAGTACTTC	CASSHEGGRGDYEQYF
TRBV7-8	once	TRBJ1-5	TRBD1	TGTGCCAGCAGCTTAAGGACAGGGTCTCAGCCCCAGCATTTT	CASSLRTGSQPQHF
TRBV20-1	NA	TRBJ1-1	NA	TGCAGTGCTAGTGGCAACAGGCCAAACGGAGCTTTCTTT	CSASGNRPNGAFF
TRBV9	NA	TRBJ2-1	TRBD2	TGTGCCAGCAGCGTGACCGGGACTAGCGCTTACAATGAGCAGTTCTTC	CASSVTGTSAYNEQFF
TRBV7-6	few	TRBJ1-2	TRBD1	TGTGCCAGCAGCCCGACAGGGAACTATGGCTACACCTTC	CASSPTGNYGYTF
TRBV5-1	NA	TRBJ2-1	TRBD1	TGCGCCAGCAGCGCCGGGACAGGTTACAATGAGCAGTTCTTC	CASSAGTGYNEQFF
TRBV4-1	NA	TRBJ1-4	NA	TGCGCCAGCAGCCAAGATCAGGAACAGGGATCCAAACTGTTTTTT	CASSQDQEQGSKLFF
TRBV20-1	NA	TRBJ2-7	TRBD1	TGCAGTGCTAGTCAGGTGGGACAGGGGCCCTACGAGCAGTACTTC	CSASQVGQGPYEQYF
TRBV2	NA	TRBJ2-1	NA	TGTGCCGGTTCCGAGGGAGAAGGAAATGAGCAGTTCTTC	CAGSEGEGNEQFF
TRBV15	NA	TRBJ2-1	TRBD2	TGTGCCACCAGCAGACTAGCGGGAGGTGGGAATGAGCAGTTCTTC	CATSRLAGGGNEQFF
TRBV18	NA	TRBJ2-6	TRBD1	TGTGCCAGCTCACCATCGGACAGGGGATATGGGGCCAACGTCCTGACTTTC	CASSPSDRGYGANVLTF
TRBV3-1/TRBV3-2	NA	TRBJ2-5	NA	TGTGCCAGCAGCCAAGCCTGGACAGAACGGCAAGAGACCCAGTACTTC	CASSQAWTERQETQYF
TRBV4-3	once	TRBJ1-2	TRBD1	TGCGCCAGCAGCCGAGACCGGACAGGATCTCACCATGGCTACACCTTC	CASSRDRTGSHHGYTF
TRBV5-4	few	TRBJ1-1	TRBD1	TGTGCCAGCAGACCAGACAGGGCGAACACTGAAGCTTTCTTT	CASRPDRANTEAFF
TRBV2	NA	TRBJ2-1	NA	TGTGCCAGCAGGGAAACAGGGTTTACCACAAGGGAGCAGTTCTTC	CASRETGFTTREQFF
TRBV29-1	NA	TRBJ1-1	NA	TGCAGCTTCCTCGCTTTGCTATCGGGAACTGAAGCTTTCTTT	CSFLALLSGTEAFF
TRBV5-8	NA	TRBJ1-2	TRBD1	TGTGCCAGCAGCTTGTCCGGGACAGGGTATGGCTACACCTTC	CASSLSGTGYGYTF
TRBV5-1	NA	TRBJ1-3	NA	TGCGCCAGCAGCATCACAGGGACGAGGGACACCATATATTTT	CASSITGTRDTIYF
TRBV30	NA	TRBJ2-3	TRBD1	TGTGCCTGGAGAGAACAGGGGGGCACAGATACGCAGTATTTT	CAWREQGGTDTQYF
TRBV19	once	TRBJ1-2	NA	TGTGCCAGTAGTATAGGGACAGCTAACTATGGCTACACCTTC	CASSIGTANYGYTF
TRBV7-6	NA	TRBJ1-2	NA	TGTGCCAGCAGCGATGACCGAGGTGGCTACACCTTC	CASSDDRGGYTF
TRBV5-1	NA	TRBJ2-5	TRBD2	TGCGCCAGCAGCTTGTTTCTAGCGGGAGAAGAGACCCAGTACTTC	CASSLFLAGEETQYF
TRBV7-6	NA	TRBJ2-7	TRBD2	TGTGCCAGCAGCTCTATGCCGGGGAGGGCCCCCTACGAGCAGTACTTC	CASSSMPGRAPYEQYF
TRBV5-8	NA	TRBJ2-1	TRBD2	TGTGCCAGCACTCTTGGCGGGGGGATTCTATACAATGAGCAGTTCTTC	CASTLGGGILYNEQFF